This record concerns one TCR beta chain sequence. One end of the junction varies from germline; a read error may be responsible. Generated by immunoSEQ multiplex PCR, the TCRdb table keeps only in-frame clones and is missing some. The sample records approximately 40,000 clones, just under 90% being singletons. The data derive from a study of blood T cell repertoires in COVID-19. Seattle's enrolled individuals joined amid active infection and were then monitored longitudinally. CDR3 length: 12 amino acids. Germline CDR1 reads SEHNR; CDR2 reads FQNEAQ (reference sequence). The sequence was collected from a man in his forties with COVID-19, enrolled during active disease. Sequenced: peripheral blood. J is TRBJ2-7 and V is TRBV7-9, with TRBD1 identical over 7 bases. The CDR3 here is CASSLEQGILFF. The CDR3 DNA follows: TGTGCCAGCAGCCTAGAACAGGGGATTCTATTCTTC. Drawing the rest from reference TRBV7-9 and TRBJ2-7, the complete variable domain is DTGVSQNPRHKITKRGQNVTFRCDPISEHNRLYWYRQTLGQGPEFLTYFQNEAQLEKSRLLSDRFSAERPKGSFSTLEIQRTEQGDSAMYLCASSLEQGILFFGPGTRLTVT.